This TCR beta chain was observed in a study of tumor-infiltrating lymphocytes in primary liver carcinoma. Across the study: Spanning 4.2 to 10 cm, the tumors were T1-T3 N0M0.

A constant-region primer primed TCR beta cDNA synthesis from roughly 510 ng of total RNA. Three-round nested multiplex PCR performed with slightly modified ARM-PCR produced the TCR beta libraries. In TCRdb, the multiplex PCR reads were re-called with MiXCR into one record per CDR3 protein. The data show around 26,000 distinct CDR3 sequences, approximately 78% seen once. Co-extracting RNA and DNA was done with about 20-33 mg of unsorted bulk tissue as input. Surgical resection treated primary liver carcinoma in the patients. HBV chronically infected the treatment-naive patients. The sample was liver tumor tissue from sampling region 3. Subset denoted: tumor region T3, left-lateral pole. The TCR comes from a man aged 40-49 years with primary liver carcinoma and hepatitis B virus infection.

In DNA form, the CDR3 reads TGTGCCAGCAGCCTCCGTATAGGGTGGGGGCAGTTCTTC. Amino acids: CASSLRIGWGQFF. The chain recombines TRBV14 with TRBJ2-1, with D unclear. V lost 4 bases, J lost 12 bases, and 16 bases lay in between. The CDR3 covers 13 residues. Germline-derived CDR1 and CDR2 are SGHDN and FVKESK.